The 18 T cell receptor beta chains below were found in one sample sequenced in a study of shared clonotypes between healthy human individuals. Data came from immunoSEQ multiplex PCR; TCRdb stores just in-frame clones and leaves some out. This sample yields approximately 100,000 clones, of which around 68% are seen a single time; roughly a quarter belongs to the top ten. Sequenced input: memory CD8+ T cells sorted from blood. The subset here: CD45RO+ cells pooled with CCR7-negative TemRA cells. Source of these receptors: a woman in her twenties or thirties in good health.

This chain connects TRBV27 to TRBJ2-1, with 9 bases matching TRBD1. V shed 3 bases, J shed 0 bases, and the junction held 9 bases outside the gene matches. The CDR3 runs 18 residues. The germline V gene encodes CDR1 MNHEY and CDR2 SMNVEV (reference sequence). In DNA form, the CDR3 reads TGTGCCAGCAGTTTTTTTCTGACAGGGGGTATCTCCTACAATGAGCAGTTCTTC. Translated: CASSFFLTGGISYNEQFF.

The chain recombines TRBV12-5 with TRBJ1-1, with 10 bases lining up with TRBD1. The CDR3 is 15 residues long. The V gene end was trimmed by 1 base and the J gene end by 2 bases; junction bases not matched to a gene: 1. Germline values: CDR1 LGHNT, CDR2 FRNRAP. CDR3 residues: CASGLGQGANTEAFF. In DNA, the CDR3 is TGTGCTAGTGGTTTGGGACAGGGGGCTAACACTGAAGCTTTCTTT.

This CDR3 reads CASSGNGSYEQYF. The CDR3 bases are TGTGCCAGTAGCGGGAACGGGTCCTACGAGCAGTACTTC. The gene calls are TRBV19 and TRBJ2-7, with a possible D match to TRBD2 (5 bases). The germline CDR1 and CDR2 sequences are LNHDA and SQIVND (reference sequence). CDR3 length: 13 residues. The V and J ends lost 6 bases and 1 base respectively, with 10 bases between them.

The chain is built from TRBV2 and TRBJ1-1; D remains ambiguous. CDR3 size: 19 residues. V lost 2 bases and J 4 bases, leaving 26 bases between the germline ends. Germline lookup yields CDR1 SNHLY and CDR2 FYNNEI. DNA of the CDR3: TGTGCCAGCAGTGAACCCGACACCGTATGGGTAGGTGTGGGCACTGAAGCTTTCTTT. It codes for CASSEPDTVWVGVGTEAFF.

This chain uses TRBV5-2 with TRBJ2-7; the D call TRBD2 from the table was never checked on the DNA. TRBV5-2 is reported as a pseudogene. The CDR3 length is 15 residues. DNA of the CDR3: TGTGCCAGCAGCTTTTTCGGGGGGCTGGGATACGAGCAGTACTTC. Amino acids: CASSFFGGLGYEQYF.

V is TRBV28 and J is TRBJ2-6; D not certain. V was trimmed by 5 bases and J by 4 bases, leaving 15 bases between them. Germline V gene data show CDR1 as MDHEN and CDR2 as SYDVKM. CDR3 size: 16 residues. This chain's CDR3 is CASSPGPQEGANVLTF. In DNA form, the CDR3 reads TGTGCCAGCAGTCCCGGACCTCAGGAGGGGGCCAACGTCCTGACTTTC.

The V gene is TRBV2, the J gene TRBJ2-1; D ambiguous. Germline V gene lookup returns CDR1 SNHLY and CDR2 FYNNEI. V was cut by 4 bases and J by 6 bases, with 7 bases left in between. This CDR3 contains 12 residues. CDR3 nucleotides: TGTGCCAGCAGTGTAGGGATCAATGAGCAGTTCTTC. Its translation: CASSVGINEQFF.

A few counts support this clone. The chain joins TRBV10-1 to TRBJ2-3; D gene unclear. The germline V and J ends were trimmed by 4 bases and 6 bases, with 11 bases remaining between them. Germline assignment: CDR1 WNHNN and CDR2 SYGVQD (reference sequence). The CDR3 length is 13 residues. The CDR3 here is CASSGPNRDTQYF. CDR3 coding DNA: TGCGCCAGCAGTGGTCCGAATCGGGATACGCAGTATTTT.

DNA of the CDR3: TGCGCCAGCAGCTGGGACAGTCGAAGGGTTGGCTACACCTTC. Protein: CASSWDSRRVGYTF. The chain couples TRBV5-1 to TRBJ1-2, with TRBD1 identical over 7 bases. Unmatched junction bases numbered 9, after V lost 3 bases and J lost 7 bases. The CDR3 covers 14 residues. CDR1 is SGHRS, CDR2 YFSETQ, per germline.

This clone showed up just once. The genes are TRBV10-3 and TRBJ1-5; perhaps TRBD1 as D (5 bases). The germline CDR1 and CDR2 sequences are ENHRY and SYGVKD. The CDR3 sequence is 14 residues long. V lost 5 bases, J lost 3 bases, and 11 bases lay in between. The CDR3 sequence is CAISQGTNNQPQHF. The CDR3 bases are TGTGCCATCAGTCAGGGAACCAACAATCAGCCCCAGCATTTT.

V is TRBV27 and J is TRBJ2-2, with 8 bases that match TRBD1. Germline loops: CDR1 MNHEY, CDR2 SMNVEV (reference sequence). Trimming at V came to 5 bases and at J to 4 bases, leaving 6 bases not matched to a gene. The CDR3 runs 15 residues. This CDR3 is CASSDRGFSTGELFF. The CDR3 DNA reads TGTGCCAGCAGTGACAGGGGATTTAGCACCGGGGAGCTGTTTTTT.

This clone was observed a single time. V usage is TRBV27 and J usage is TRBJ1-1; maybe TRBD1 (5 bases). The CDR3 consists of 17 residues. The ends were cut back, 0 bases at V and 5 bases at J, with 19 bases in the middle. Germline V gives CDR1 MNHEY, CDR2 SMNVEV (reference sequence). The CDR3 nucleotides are TGTGCCAGCAGTTTATCACTGGGGTTGGGGGGTGGAACTGAAGCTTTCTTT. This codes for CASSLSLGLGGGTEAFF.

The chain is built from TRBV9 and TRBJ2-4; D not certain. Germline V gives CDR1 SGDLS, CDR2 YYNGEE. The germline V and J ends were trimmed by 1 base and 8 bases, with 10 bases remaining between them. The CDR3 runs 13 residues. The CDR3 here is CASSVTPGHIQYF. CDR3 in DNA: TGTGCCAGCAGCGTAACCCCGGGTCACATTCAGTACTTC.

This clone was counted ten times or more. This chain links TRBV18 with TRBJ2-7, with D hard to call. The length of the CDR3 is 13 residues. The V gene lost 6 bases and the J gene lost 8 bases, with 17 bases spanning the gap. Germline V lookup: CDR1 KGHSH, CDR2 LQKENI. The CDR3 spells CASSRKAPRKQYF. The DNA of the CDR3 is TGTGCCAGCTCTCGAAAGGCCCCCAGAAAGCAGTACTTC. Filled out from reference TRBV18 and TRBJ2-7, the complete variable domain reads NAGVMQNPRHLVRRRGQEARLRCSPMKGHSHVYWYRQLPEEGLKFMVYLQKENIIDESGMPKERFSAEFPKEGPSILRIQQVVRGDSAAYFCASSRKAPRKQYFGPGTRLTVT.

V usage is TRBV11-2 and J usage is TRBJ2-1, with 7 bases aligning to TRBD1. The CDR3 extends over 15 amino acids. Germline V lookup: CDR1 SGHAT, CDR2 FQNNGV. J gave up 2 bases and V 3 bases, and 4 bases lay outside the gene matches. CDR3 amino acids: CASSFHRGPYNEQFF. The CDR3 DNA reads TGTGCCAGCAGCTTTCACAGGGGCCCCTACAATGAGCAGTTCTTC. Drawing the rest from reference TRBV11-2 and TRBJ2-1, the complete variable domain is EAGVAQSPRYKIIEKRQSVAFWCNPISGHATLYWYQQILGQGPKLLIQFQNNGVVDDSQLPKDRFSAERLKGVDSTLKIQPAKLEDSAVYLCASSFHRGPYNEQFFGPGTRLTVL.

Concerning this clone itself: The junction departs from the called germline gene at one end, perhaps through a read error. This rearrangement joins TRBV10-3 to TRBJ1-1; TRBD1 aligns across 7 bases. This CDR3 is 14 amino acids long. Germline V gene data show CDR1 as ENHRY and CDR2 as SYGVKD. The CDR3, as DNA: TGTGCCAGCAGTTACACAGGGGAGAACACTGAAGCTTTCTTT. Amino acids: CASSYTGENTEAFF.

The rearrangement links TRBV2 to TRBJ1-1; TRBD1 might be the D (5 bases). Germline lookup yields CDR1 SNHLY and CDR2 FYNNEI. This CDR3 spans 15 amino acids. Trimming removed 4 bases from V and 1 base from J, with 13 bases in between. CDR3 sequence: CASSVGDGPNTEAFF. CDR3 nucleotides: TGTGCCAGCAGTGTGGGGGACGGCCCGAACACTGAAGCTTTCTTT.

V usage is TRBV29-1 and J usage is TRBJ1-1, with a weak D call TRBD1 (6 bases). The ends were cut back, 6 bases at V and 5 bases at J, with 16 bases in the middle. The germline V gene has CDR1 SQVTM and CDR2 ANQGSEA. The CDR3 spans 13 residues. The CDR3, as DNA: TGCAGCGTCTCACAGGGCGAGGGGACTGAAGCTTTCTTT. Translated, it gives CSVSQGEGTEAFF.